This T cell receptor beta chain appears in the sequencing data of a study of Graves' ophthalmopathy and Graves' hyperthyroidism. Regarding the study as a whole: Also, most clonotypes expanded in the thyroid above 0.001 frequency appeared in blood.

This clonotype was detected ten times or more. Its matching antigen is unknown. For repertoire sequencing, the TCR beta CDR3 regions were amplified from RNA transcripts. The first-round RT-PCR employed HTBI primers together with the Qiagen OneStep RT-PCR kit. A multiplex PCR was then performed as the second round. MiXCR, run by TCRdb on the multiplex PCR reads, gives a single entry per CDR3 protein. The sample has 900,000 to 1,200,000 distinct CDR3 sequences; roughly two fifths are singletons. V lost 3 bases, J lost 8 bases, and 16 bases lay in between. The CDR3 sequence is 14 residues long. The germline V gene encodes CDR1 SNHLY and CDR2 FYNNEI.

The sequenced material came from peripheral blood or thyroid tissue (not recorded which). This chain joins TRBV2 and TRBJ1-2; TRBD1 is a possible D gene (6 bases). The sequence was collected from an adult man with Graves' hyperthyroidism. The CDR3 here is CASSETGQQIGYTF. The CDR3 coding sequence is TGTGCCAGCAGTGAGACCGGACAGCAGATAGGCTACACCTTC.